Sequencing of this T cell receptor (beta chain) was carried out in a study of neurological immune-mediated disorders (dated by TCRdb to between 2018 and 2021). As for the study more broadly: The study compared peripheral blood TCR-beta repertoires of HTLV-I-associated myelopathy (HAM/TSP) patients, multiple sclerosis patients and healthy controls using UMI-based sequencing. Longitudinal samples, technical triplicates and paired sorted CD4+ and CD8+ T-cell subsets, alongside PBMC samples, were included among the approximately 110 TCR-beta libraries. The cohort comprised 68 subjects: 14 HAM/TSP patients, approximately 34 multiple sclerosis patients and around 20 healthy controls. What the authors observed across the whole study: TCR clonal expansion was highest in HAM/TSP patients and lowest in MS patients, with MS patients falling below even healthy controls. No identical CDR3 amino acid sequences were found to be shared among expanded clones across subjects, suggesting that TCR-beta repertoires were private in all groups.

cDNA synthesis used template-switch 5'RACE with a primer carrying a 10-nucleotide random unique molecular identifier tagging each TCR transcript. Every sequencing run covered 15-18 subjects and yielded more than 170 million TCR-beta sequences. Total RNA was extracted with the RNeasy kit. Using the KAPA Real-time Library Amplification kit, TCR-beta VDJ regions were amplified with primers for the TCR constant region and the 5'RACE anchor. A first PCR added sample indexes and Illumina adaptors, and a second PCR then raised library yield. The roughly 650 bp TCR product was size-selected on a 2% E-gel SizeSelection system after Ampure bead purification. Before pooling, library quality was assessed on a Bioanalyzer, concentration was determined with Qubit, and library quantification was performed with the Kapa Library Quantification kit. An Illumina HiSeq 2500 sequenced the libraries paired-end 2 x 150 bp. To increase sequence diversity, roughly 23-30% phiX was spiked into each library pool. The published analysis was carried out like this. The quality-filtered reads were processed with the UMI-based MiGEC pipeline, whose error correction step removed more than 80% of the raw TCR sequences. VDJ genes were aligned to IMGT germline references, and clonotypes were defined by unique CDR3 amino acid sequence plus V-J genes. Clonal expansion, Shannon diversity and CDR3 relatedness (CalcPairwiseDistances, ClusterSamples) were evaluated with VDJtools, and phylogenetic trees were built with CLCbio workbench. A clone was classed as expanded if it had 8 or more unique UMIs, a cutoff based on coefficient-of-variation modelling across technical triplicates. The raw public data were reprocessed by TCRdb itself: fastp quality trimming at Q25, MiXCR clonotype calling, in-frame beta chains only. Rows with one shared CDR3 protein collapse into an entry with the most common genes and DNA. It is TCRdb's table, rather than the study itself, that gives the V and J calls and clone size. Across this sample there are 16,000 or so distinct CDR3 sequences, with roughly 9% seen only once. The top ten clones comprise around 42% of the sample.

CDR1 and CDR2 are drawn from the germline V gene: SGHDT, YYEEEE. The CDR3 runs 17 residues from the cysteine to the phenylalanine. The sequence is cut down to CDR3 DNA, 51 bases in frame from base 1. Trimming removed 0 bases from V and 0 bases from J; the gene matches leave 8 bases unexplained. This clonotype was observed a handful of times. It lacks a known antigen. There are no base qualities to consult, and no much larger clone falls within one base. Healthy controls were blood bank volunteers in Maryland, USA. Sorted-subset TCR libraries were prepared from around 1 million sorted CD4+ or CD8+ T cells. Peripheral blood was subjected to Ficoll-Hypaque density gradient centrifugation to isolate PBMCs, which were then cryopreserved in liquid nitrogen. Paired sorted CD4+ and CD8+ subsets came from healthy controls, HAM/TSP patients and MS patients.

The sequence was collected from a man aged 50 to 59 in good health. The chain uses TRBV5-6 and TRBJ2-7, with 8 central nucleotides matching TRBD2. Sequencing was done on a sample of CD8+ T cells from blood. CDR3 region: CASSLELYGGDSYEQYF. The DNA is as follows: TGTGCCAGCAGCTTGGAACTGTACGGGGGGGACTCCTACGAGCAGTACTTC.